Following are 20 T cell receptor beta chains from one sample sequenced in a study of blood T cell repertoires in COVID-19. The repertoire was sequenced with immunoSEQ multiplex PCR; TCRdb's copy has only in-frame clones and lacks some. The sample records about 390,000 clones, around nine tenths being singletons. Sample: PBMCs or T cells enriched from blood (not recorded which). All receptors come from a woman aged 45-59 years who had recovered from COVID-19.

V gene TRBV10-3 combines with J gene TRBJ1-2; 7 positions agree with TRBD1. Germline lookup yields CDR1 ENHRY and CDR2 SYGVKD. V was clipped by 2 bases and J by 8 bases; unmatched bases: 11. This CDR3 contains 15 residues. CDR3 region: CAISENPGRGKGYTF. Written as DNA, the CDR3 is TGTGCCATCAGTGAGAATCCCGGCAGGGGGAAAGGCTACACCTTC.

The CDR3 region has the DNA TGTGCCAGCAGTGCCCCGACTAGCGGATACACAGATACGCAGTATTTT. Translation gives CASSAPTSGYTDTQYF. The gene calls are TRBV7-9 and TRBJ2-3; 9 nucleotides line up with TRBD2. CDR3 length: 16 residues. The V gene's germline CDR1 is SEHNR and CDR2 FQNEAQ (reference sequence). J gave up 2 bases and V 6 bases, and 9 bases lay outside the gene matches.

The chain recombines TRBV24-1 with TRBJ1-2; D is ambiguous. There are 14 residues in the CDR3. In germline, CDR1 is KGHDR, CDR2 SFDVKD. Deletions cut 3 bases from V and 2 bases from J, with 9 bases between. The CDR3 DNA reads as TGTGCCACCAGTGATGGGAGCCGCAACTATGGCTACACCTTC. Its protein product is CATSDGSRNYGYTF.

The genes are TRBV18 and TRBJ2-6, with TRBD2 matching 8 bases. CDR3 length: 17 amino acids. Looked up from germline, CDR1 is KGHSH and CDR2 is LQKENI. V lost 3 bases to trimming and J lost 2 bases; unmatched junction nucleotides: 6. The CDR3 DNA is TGTGCCAGCTCACCGACCTCGGGGGGGACTGGGGCCAACGTCCTGACTTTC. This sequence encodes CASSPTSGGTGANVLTF.

To note about this clone: Other DNA sequences in the same sample also yield this CDR3. This chain links TRBV19 with TRBJ1-1, with D tentatively TRBD1 (5 bases). Trimming took off 5 bases at V and 0 bases at J, with 10 bases between the two ends. Germline values: CDR1 LNHDA, CDR2 SQIVND (reference sequence). CDR3 length equals 14 residues. The CDR3 loop is CASSPGGVNTEAFF. CDR3 bases: TGTGCCAGTAGTCCCGGGGGTGTGAACACTGAAGCTTTCTTT.

The gene calls are TRBV5-8 and TRBJ2-7; D is possibly TRBD2 (5 bases). Germline V lookup: CDR1 SGHTS, CDR2 YDEGEE. CDR3 length: 12 residues. V was clipped by 4 bases and J by 7 bases, with 12 bases between them. CDR3 loop: CASSRRVSEQYF. CDR3 nucleotides: TGTGCCAGCAGCAGGCGGGTTAGTGAGCAGTACTTC.

Here the CDR3 reads CASSPPTGGLSPLHF. DNA for the CDR3: TGTGCCAGCAGTCCGCCGACAGGGGGCCTTTCACCCCTCCACTTT. V gene TRBV28 combines with J gene TRBJ1-6; TRBD1 matches at 10 bases. The germline V gene has CDR1 MDHEN and CDR2 SYDVKM. Trimming took 5 bases from V and 9 from J; bases not matched to a gene: 7. The CDR3 loop spans 15 amino acids. Combining the CDR3 with reference TRBV28 and TRBJ1-6 gives the whole variable domain DVKVTQSSRYLVKRTGEKVFLECVQDMDHENMFWYRQDPGLGLRLIYFSYDVKMKEKGDIPEGYSVSREKKERFSLILESASTNQTSMYLCASSPPTGGLSPLHFGNGTRLTVT.

The chain joins TRBV7-8 to TRBJ1-1; TRBD1 agrees at 7 bases. The germline gives CDR1 SGHVS, CDR2 FQNEAQ. V was pared by 2 bases and J by 3 bases, with 12 bases of the junction left unmatched. This CDR3 contains 17 residues. CDR3: CASSLRDSRLSHTEAFF. Written as DNA, the CDR3 is TGTGCCAGCAGCTTACGGGACAGTAGATTATCACACACTGAAGCTTTCTTT. Drawing the rest from reference TRBV7-8 and TRBJ1-1, the complete variable domain is GAGVSQSPRYKVAKRGQDVALRCDPISGHVSLFWYQQALGQGPEFLTYFQNEAQLDKSGLPSDRFFAERPEGSVSTLKIQRTQQEDSAVYLCASSLRDSRLSHTEAFFGQGTRLTVV.

The chain combines TRBV12-5 with TRBJ2-3, with TRBD2 matching over 11 bases. CDR1 and CDR2 (germline): LGHNT, FRNRAP. The CDR3 is made up of 20 amino acids. V shed 0 bases and J 2 bases; nucleotides not matched to a gene: 13. The chain's CDR3 is CASGLVPPAALAGDTDTQYF. The CDR3 DNA reads TGTGCTAGTGGTTTGGTACCCCCCGCCGCACTAGCGGGGGACACAGATACGCAGTATTTT.

This clone was observed a few times. CDR3 nucleotide sequence: TGCGCCAGCAGCTTGAACACAGGGGGGGCAAACACCATATATTTT. It specifies CASSLNTGGANTIYF. V gene TRBV5-1 combines with J gene TRBJ1-3, with 8 bases identical to TRBD1. There are 15 residues in the CDR3. Per the germline V gene, CDR1 is SGHRS and CDR2 is YFSETQ. V lost 1 base and J lost 6; bases outside the gene matches: 6.

CDR3: CASSLAEGGGHGAQYF. DNA for the CDR3: TGTGCCAGCAGCTTAGCCGAAGGGGGCGGGCACGGAGCGCAGTATTTT. The chain combines TRBV7-2 with TRBJ2-3, with 7 bases fitting TRBD1. V lost 0 bases, J lost 10 bases, and 13 bases stayed unmatched. CDR1 and CDR2 from the germline V gene are SGHTA and FQGNSA. The CDR3 is 16 amino acids.

The gene calls are TRBV6-5 and TRBJ1-1; perhaps TRBD1 as D (6 bases). Germline CDR1 reads MNHEY; CDR2 reads SVGAGI. The V and J ends lost 6 bases and 0 bases respectively, with 8 bases between them. The CDR3 extends over 13 amino acids. CDR3 region: CASRDSLNTEAFF. The CDR3 nucleotides read TGTGCCAGCAGGGACAGCTTGAACACTGAAGCTTTCTTT.

DNA of the CDR3: TGTGCCAGCAGTCAGGACTTACTTTACACTGAAGCTTTCTTT. Its protein is CASSQDLLYTEAFF. The chain is built from TRBV11-1 and TRBJ1-1; D not certain. Per germline, CDR1 SGHAT and CDR2 FQDESV (reference sequence). The CDR3 totals 14 residues. Trimming removed 6 bases at V and 3 bases at J, with 14 bases between.

The V gene is TRBV19, the J gene TRBJ1-2, with 8 nucleotides matching TRBD1. The ends lost 7 bases at V and 4 bases at J; junction bases unmatched: 8. The CDR3 spans 14 residues. CDR1 is LNHDA, CDR2 SQIVND, per germline (reference sequence). The chain's CDR3 is CASTRTGFRYGYTF. The DNA for the CDR3 is TGTGCCAGTACTCGGACAGGGTTTCGCTATGGCTACACCTTC.

The gene calls are TRBV19 and TRBJ1-5; D remains unclear. V was trimmed by 5 bases and J by 0 bases, leaving 20 bases between them. CDR1 is LNHDA and CDR2 is SQIVND in the germline V gene (reference sequence). The CDR3 is 18 amino acids. DNA of the CDR3: TGTGCCAGTAGTGGTCAAGGCAGACACGTTTATAGCAATCAGCCCCAGCATTTT. Translated, it gives CASSGQGRHVYSNQPQHF.

The chain has TRBV7-8 and TRBJ2-7; 9 nucleotides align to TRBD1. CDR1 is SGHVS, CDR2 FQNEAQ, per germline. The J segment lost 4 bases and the V segment lost 3 bases, leaving 7 bases of the junction unmatched. The CDR3 spans 15 residues. The CDR3 DNA reads TGTGCCAGCAGCTTTGGACAGGGGTTTTTGTACGAGCAGTACTTC. It yields the protein CASSFGQGFLYEQYF.

V usage is TRBV4-2 and J usage is TRBJ1-2; the D is unclear. This CDR3 comprises 14 residues. V was pared by 1 base and J by 2 bases, with 8 bases between. From germline, CDR1 is LGHNA and CDR2 YNFKEQ. CDR3 residues: CASSQVKENYGYTF. The CDR3 nucleotides read TGTGCCAGCAGCCAAGTGAAGGAGAACTATGGCTACACCTTC.

J is TRBJ1-2 and V is TRBV21-1; the table's D gene call, TRBD1, was not cross checked with the DNA. TRBV21-1 is a recognized pseudogene. The CDR3 has 15 amino acids. The CDR3 region is CASSKLSPGQSYYTF. CDR3 nucleotides: TGTGCCAGCAGCAAATTGAGTCCGGGACAGTCTTACTACACCTTC.

The V and J genes are TRBV12-3 or TRBV12-4 and TRBJ1-5, with D uncertain. The CDR3 runs 13 residues. Between the trimmed V and J ends, which lost 1 base and 6 bases, there was a span of 7 bases. Written as DNA, the CDR3 is TGTGCCAGCAGTTTAGTTTTGAGTCAGCCCCAGCATTTT. Translated: CASSLVLSQPQHF.

The chain uses TRBV30 and TRBJ1-5; D gene unclear. Trimming left V 3 bases short and J 0 bases short, with 12 bases between. CDR3 length equals 15 residues. Germline lookup yields CDR1 GTSNPN and CDR2 SVGIG (reference sequence). The CDR3 loop reads CAWSEGTYSNQPQHF. Written as DNA, the CDR3 is TGTGCCTGGAGCGAGGGAACCTATAGCAATCAGCCCCAGCATTTT.